This T cell receptor (beta chain) was profiled in a study of shared clonotypes between healthy human individuals. Germline CDR1 is MNHEY and CDR2 is SMNVEV (reference sequence). Germline trimming cut 7 bases from V and 7 bases from J; bases unmatched to any gene: 12. This CDR3 comprises 16 residues. TCRdb's table, derived via immunoSEQ multiplex PCR, lists solely in-frame clones and lacks some. Among some 680,000 clones listed, more than 70% were seen once. Material: memory CD4+ T cells sorted from blood. Subset given: CD45RA-negative fraction. The clonotype originates from a woman in her twenties or thirties in good health. The genes are TRBV27 and TRBJ2-3; 12 bases are a match to TRBD2. DNA of the CDR3: TGTGCCAGCATAAGACTAGCGGGAGCCCCGGGATATACGCAGTATTTT. The encoded protein is CASIRLAGAPGYTQYF.